This is a list of T cell receptor beta chains from one sample in a study of sequential checkpoint blockade in melanoma. The assay was immunoSEQ multiplex PCR, and TCRdb's table has in-frame clones only and misses some. The sample contains tens of thousands of clones, just under 85% of which appear only once. The material sequenced was CD8+ T cells sorted from blood (inferred from file names), taken from a patient given nivolumab and ipilimumab in sequence. Receptors were obtained from a human donor with melanoma. CDR3s include the opening cysteine and the closing phenylalanine or tryptophan. A D gene is named only where the DNA matches it firmly. Clone size is given for some rows only: seen once, a few or many times, or a class if the clone is expanded.

v_gene	abundance	j_gene	d_gene	CDR3aa	CDR3nt
TRBV7-8	.	TRBJ1-6	TRBD1	CASSSRTGEFYNSPLHF	TGTGCCAGCAGCTCGCGGACAGGGGAATTTTATAATTCACCCCTCCACTTT
TRBV5-6	.	TRBJ2-1	TRBD1	CASSLRQGPFYNEQFF	TGTGCCAGCAGCTTGAGACAGGGACCCTTTTACAATGAGCAGTTCTTC
TRBV5-1	.	TRBJ2-1	TRBD2	CASSLVGGTSGDRRPYNEQFF	TGCGCCAGCAGCTTGGTGGGTGGGACTAGCGGGGATCGCCGGCCCTACAATGAGCAGTTCTTC
TRBV5-4	.	TRBJ2-7	.	CASSSGSSYEQYF	TGTGCCAGCAGCTCGGGGAGCTCCTACGAGCAGTACTTC
TRBV27	.	TRBJ2-2	TRBD1	CASSLGTGSGELFF	TGTGCCAGCAGTTTGGGGACAGGGTCCGGGGAGCTGTTTTTT
TRBV19	.	TRBJ1-5	.	CASSIVEYSNQPQHF	TGTGCCAGTAGTATTGTAGAATATAGCAATCAGCCCCAGCATTTT
TRBV28	.	TRBJ1-5	TRBD1	CASRLDRGVVQPQHF	TGTGCCAGCAGACTCGACAGGGGCGTTGTGCAGCCCCAGCATTTT
TRBV9	few	TRBJ2-1	.	CASSGGDEQFF	TGTGCCAGCAGCGGGGGGGACGAGCAGTTCTTC
TRBV6-1	.	TRBJ2-1	.	CASSLGDYNEQFF	TGTGCCAGCAGCCTGGGAGACTACAATGAGCAGTTCTTC
TRBV5-1	.	TRBJ2-3	TRBD1	CASSFDRALPTDTQYF	TGCGCCAGCAGCTTCGACAGGGCTCTTCCCACAGATACGCAGTATTTT
TRBV11-2	.	TRBJ1-2	.	CASSIPLYGYTF	TGTGCCAGCAGTATCCCCCTCTATGGCTACACCTTC
TRBV27	.	TRBJ1-1	.	CASSFGGDTEAFF	TGTGCCAGCAGTTTCGGGGGGGACACTGAAGCTTTCTTT
TRBV14	.	TRBJ2-7	.	CASSPRDRDWGPYEQYF	TGTGCCAGCAGCCCCCGCGACCGGGACTGGGGTCCCTACGAGCAGTACTTC
TRBV11-2	.	TRBJ2-7	TRBD2	CASQQGTSGDEQYF	TGTGCCAGCCAACAAGGGACTAGCGGGGACGAGCAGTACTTC
TRBV10-3	.	TRBJ2-2	.	CAISMIGDTGELFF	TGTGCCATCAGTATGATAGGAGACACCGGGGAGCTGTTTTTT